These 19 T cell receptor beta chains originate from one sample sequenced in a study of blood T cell repertoires in COVID-19. Method: immunoSEQ multiplex PCR; TCRdb's copy keeps in-frame clones and lacks some. In the table there are 200,000 to 300,000 clones, 84% of which are singletons. The specimen was peripheral blood. The receptors come from a human donor in a cohort sampled during active COVID-19.

The chain uses TRBV4-2 and TRBJ1-2; 8 bases line up with TRBD1. The CDR3 loop spans 14 amino acids. The germline gives CDR1 LGHNA, CDR2 YNFKEQ. J lost 2 bases, V lost 3 bases, and 2 bases had no gene match. This chain's CDR3 is CASSQQGANYGYTF. As DNA, the CDR3 is TGTGCCAGCAGCCAGCAGGGGGCCAACTATGGCTACACCTTC.

This chain joins TRBV12-3 or TRBV12-4 and TRBJ1-4; D gene unclear. Trimming pared 2 bases from V and 8 bases from J, leaving 6 bases between. The CDR3 consists of 12 residues. The CDR3 reads CASSLSLEKLFF. The CDR3 region has the DNA TGTGCCAGCAGTTTATCCCTCGAAAAACTGTTTTTT.

Only a few counts were recorded for this clone. CDR3 nucleotides: TGCGCCAGCAGTCAGGGTTCTGCAAGCACAGATACGCAGTATTTT. It specifies CASSQGSASTDTQYF. This chain joins TRBV4-3 and TRBJ2-3; TRBD1 might be the D (5 bases). The CDR3 length is 15 residues. V lost 6 bases and J lost 0, with 13 bases in between. The germline CDR1 and CDR2 sequences are LGHNA and YSLEER.

The CDR3: CASSSRQGGETQYF. CDR3 nucleotide sequence: TGCGCCAGCAGCTCCCGACAGGGGGGAGAGACCCAGTACTTC. The rearrangement links TRBV5-1 to TRBJ2-5; 9 nucleotides align to TRBD1. The CDR3 sequence is 14 residues long. V shed 3 bases, J shed 4 bases, and the junction held 4 bases outside the gene matches. CDR1 SGHRS and CDR2 YFSETQ come from the germline V gene.

This clone was seen ten or more times. The chain combines TRBV5-6 with TRBJ2-1; TRBD2 matches at 10 bases. This CDR3 contains 14 residues. J lost 7 bases, V lost 3 bases, and 4 bases had no gene match. Germline CDR1 and CDR2: SGHDT and YYEEEE. CDR3 protein: CASSYPGLANEQFF. CDR3 sequence (DNA): TGTGCCAGCAGCTATCCGGGACTAGCGAATGAGCAGTTCTTC.

The chain carries TRBV28 and TRBJ2-5; weak D call: TRBD2 (5 bases). Germline CDR1 MDHEN, CDR2 SYDVKM. The V end was cut by 8 bases, the J end by 0 bases, with 10 bases between. This CDR3 has 13 residues. The CDR3 loop is CASGRGYQETQYF. CDR3 DNA sequence: TGTGCCAGCGGACGAGGGTACCAAGAGACCCAGTACTTC.

This chain joins TRBV11-2 and TRBJ2-3; no firm D call. V lost 1 base and J 0 bases, leaving 11 bases between the germline ends. The CDR3 covers 16 residues. Per the germline V gene, CDR1 is SGHAT and CDR2 is FQNNGV. CDR3: CASSLGVTTSTDTQYF. The CDR3 DNA follows: TGTGCCAGCAGCTTAGGGGTGACAACTAGCACAGATACGCAGTATTTT.

The V call is TRBV2, the J call TRBJ1-1; D may be TRBD1 (5 bases). Trimming left V 6 bases short and J 6 bases short, with 17 bases between. The CDR3 runs 14 residues. Per germline, CDR1 SNHLY and CDR2 FYNNEI. This CDR3 is CASRDGWGRSEAFF. DNA of the CDR3: TGTGCCAGCAGGGACGGTTGGGGCCGCTCTGAAGCTTTCTTT.

This chain links TRBV2 with TRBJ2-4; a weak D match, TRBD1 (5 bases). Trimming pared 9 bases from V and 5 bases from J, leaving 14 bases between. The germline V gene encodes CDR1 SNHLY and CDR2 FYNNEI. CDR3 size: 13 residues. CDR3 DNA: TGTGCCAGAAACCCTCCGACAGAAAACATTCAGTACTTC. It is translated as CARNPPTENIQYF.

The genes are TRBV9 and TRBJ2-1; 8 bases agree with TRBD2. The junction had 8 bases not matched to a gene; V was cut back by 4 bases and J by 2 bases. This CDR3 has 16 amino acids. Germline lookup yields CDR1 SGDLS and CDR2 YYNGEE. The CDR3 DNA follows: TGTGCCAGCAGCTCCCGTAGCGGGATCCCCTACAATGAGCAGTTCTTC. As protein: CASSSRSGIPYNEQFF.

The V and J genes are TRBV5-5 and TRBJ2-7; 7 bases fit TRBD1. The CDR3 length is 15 residues. The V gene's germline CDR1 is SGHKS and CDR2 YYEKEE (reference sequence). With 2 bases clipped from V and 2 bases from J, the junction kept 7 bases outside the gene matches. CDR3 bases: TGTGCCAGCAGCTTAGCCGGGACAGTAGCCTACGAGCAGTACTTC. Its protein product is CASSLAGTVAYEQYF.

This chain joins TRBV24-1 and TRBJ2-5; 8 bases agree with TRBD1. With 1 base clipped from V and 5 bases from J, the junction kept 11 bases outside the gene matches. Germline CDR1 is KGHDR and CDR2 is SFDVKD. This CDR3 has 17 amino acids. The CDR3 DNA is TGTGCCACCAGTGATTTTCCCTACAGGGACAGGATTGAGACCCAGTACTTC. This codes for CATSDFPYRDRIETQYF.

The rearrangement links TRBV2 to TRBJ2-2, with D perhaps matching TRBD2 (5 bases). The V end was cut by 5 bases, the J end by 7 bases, with 17 bases between. The CDR3 is made up of 15 amino acids. Germline V gene data show CDR1 as SNHLY and CDR2 as FYNNEI. The DNA for the CDR3 is TGTGCCAGCAGTTTTAAGACAAGCGGAATCGGGGAGCTGTTTTTT. Translated: CASSFKTSGIGELFF.

The chain is built from TRBV7-9 and TRBJ2-7, with a weak D call TRBD2 (6 bases). This CDR3 has 16 amino acids. The germline CDR1 and CDR2 sequences are SEHNR and FQNEAQ (reference sequence). The V gene lost 4 bases and the J gene lost 5 bases, with 21 bases spanning the gap. This CDR3 reads CASSSPGLTFFDEQYF. The CDR3, as DNA: TGTGCCAGCAGCTCACCGGGACTCACCTTTTTTGACGAGCAGTACTTC.

This chain joins TRBV4-1 and TRBJ2-7; the match to TRBD2 covers 7 bases. The CDR3 is 16 amino acids. The germline CDR1 and CDR2 sequences are MGHRA and YSYEKL. The V and J ends lost 4 bases and 2 bases, in that order; junction bases with no gene match: 11. The DNA of the CDR3 is TGCGCCAGCAGCCCCGGGTATTGGGCGGGGGCCTACGAGCAGTACTTC. It encodes CASSPGYWAGAYEQYF.

The chain recombines TRBV4-2 with TRBJ2-1, with 15 bases fitting TRBD2. The germline V gene has CDR1 LGHNA and CDR2 YNFKEQ. The CDR3 covers 17 residues. V lost 4 bases, J lost 4 bases, and 5 bases stayed unmatched. The CDR3 sequence: CASSLGTSGGPYNEQFF. The CDR3 DNA sequence: TGTGCCAGCAGCCTCGGGACTAGCGGGGGGCCTTACAATGAGCAGTTCTTC.

The chain employs TRBV9 and TRBJ2-7; D unclear. Deletions cut 4 bases from V and 6 bases from J, with 17 bases between. The CDR3 spans 14 residues. Germline-derived CDR1 and CDR2 are SGDLS and YYNGEE. Here the CDR3 reads CASSPSSGVREQYF. The CDR3 bases are TGTGCCAGCAGCCCTTCGAGTGGAGTTCGCGAGCAGTACTTC.

This chain links TRBV10-3 with TRBJ2-1; 8 bases align to TRBD2. The V segment lost 7 bases and the J segment 4 bases; nucleotides outside the gene matches: 21. Germline V gives CDR1 ENHRY, CDR2 SYGVKD. CDR3 length equals 19 residues. CDR3 protein: CAIKDPKGAGVLQYNEQFF. The CDR3 coding sequence is TGTGCCATCAAGGATCCGAAGGGAGCGGGAGTCTTACAATACAATGAGCAGTTCTTC.

The chain combines TRBV6-5 with TRBJ2-1; 10 positions match TRBD2. V gave up 6 bases and J gave up 7 bases; unmatched junction bases: 6. Germline V lookup: CDR1 MNHEY, CDR2 SVGAGI. The CDR3 runs to 14 residues. The CDR3 nucleotides read TGTGCCAGCAGCTTAGCGGGAGGAATGAATGAGCAGTTCTTC. Residues: CASSLAGGMNEQFF.